This entry features one TCR beta chain sequence. Antigen specificity is unknown. The sample belongs to a study of blood T cells in healthy people across ages. Total RNA extracted from each sample amounted to at least 5.5 micrograms. PCR was performed a second time for about 6 to 12 cycles using a sample-barcoded 5' primer and a J-beta primer mix. A template-switch adaptor that had 12 random nucleotides put a tag on each cDNA molecule. TCRdb reanalysed the 5' RACE reads using MiXCR and keeps one entry per CDR3 protein. The sample holds just over 800,000 distinct CDR3 sequences, around 62% seen once. The CDR3 is 15 amino acids. The J segment lost 4 bases and the V segment lost 2 bases, leaving 3 bases of the junction unmatched. Germline V gives CDR1 SGHTA, CDR2 FQGNSA. Notes on the study in general: Estimates of total diversity, which came from one million sequenced T cells, were considered to be underestimates.

This sequence joins TRBV7-2 and TRBJ2-1; TRBD2 matches 9 bases. The clonotype was recovered from a man aged 25 to 40 in good health. The sample taken for sequencing was blood. The CDR3 here is CASSLSGGHYNEQFF. Here the CDR3 DNA reads TGTGCCAGCAGCTTAAGCGGGGGGCATTACAATGAGCAGTTCTTC.